This T cell receptor (beta chain) appears in the sequencing data of a study of T cells after yellow fever vaccination. This clonotype has at least ten counts. Trimming took 5 bases from V and 7 from J; bases not matched to a gene: 10. The CDR3 is made up of 15 amino acids. The germline V gene encodes CDR1 MDHEN and CDR2 SYDVKM. TCRdb fed the 5' RACE reads into MiXCR, producing one record per CDR3 protein. The top ten hold approximately 0.67% of the sample, which has around 140,000 distinct CDR3 sequences, roughly 8% seen once. The origin of this receptor is a man aged 25-40 years who received the YFV17D yellow fever vaccine. The starting material was CD4+ T cells sorted from PBMCs, obtained 5 days after the yellow fever booster vaccination. This chain uses TRBV28 with TRBJ2-1, with 8 bases lining up with TRBD2. The CDR3: CASSRPGLVGNEQFF. The DNA of the CDR3 is TGTGCCAGCAGTCGCCCGGGACTAGTGGGGAATGAGCAGTTCTTC.